The next 27 T cell receptor beta chains were all read from a single sample in a study of cytomegalovirus exposure and HLA in healthy donors (dated by TCRdb to the late 2010s). Libraries came from the immunoSEQ multiplex PCR assay. A mixture of 60 forward primers for TCR Vbeta segments and 13 reverse primers for TCR Jbeta segments was used in the multiplex PCR. The immuneACCESS repertoire file appears here via TCRdb, limited to in-frame rearrangements. These files lack a portion of the clones; in checked studies, under half of the deficit traces to unresolved V genes, and the cause of the others is not known. Across this sample there are some 61,000 clones, with 75% to 90% seen only once. Roughly 6.8% of the sample belongs to the ten largest clones. Specimen: PBMCs. The receptors derive from a human donor in good health.

A single count supports this clone. CDR3 residues: CATTSGGLPYEQYF. The CDR3 DNA reads as TGTGCCACCACTAGCGGGGGTCTGCCCTACGAGCAGTACTTC. This chain joins TRBV6-5 and TRBJ2-5; 11 bases are shared with TRBD2. The better agreement between TRBJ2-7 and the DNA end casts doubt on the J call. This CDR3 contains 14 residues. Per germline, CDR1 MNHEY and CDR2 SVGAGI.

The genes are TRBV29-1 and TRBJ2-1, with TRBD2 identical over 8 bases. Looked up from germline, CDR1 is SQVTM and CDR2 is ANQGSEA. The J segment lost 9 bases and the V segment lost 7 bases, leaving 11 bases of the junction unmatched. The CDR3 spans 13 residues. The CDR3 sequence is CSAAGIAGTEQFF. DNA of the CDR3: TGCAGCGCCGCAGGTATAGCGGGGACTGAGCAGTTCTTC.

The chain carries TRBV5-1 and TRBJ2-1; 10 nucleotides match TRBD2. Per the germline V gene, CDR1 is SGHRS and CDR2 is YFSETQ. The CDR3 is 15 residues long. The trim removed 4 bases at V and 4 bases at J, leaving 5 bases unmatched. CDR3 sequence reads: CASSRTSGDYNEQFF. The DNA for the CDR3 is TGCGCCAGCAGCCGGACTAGCGGAGATTACAATGAGCAGTTCTTC.

The genes are TRBV5-1 and TRBJ2-3; 7 bases line up with TRBD1. There are 16 residues in the CDR3. CDR1 and CDR2 from the germline V gene are SGHRS and YFSETQ. J gave up 0 bases and V 4 bases, and 8 bases lay outside the gene matches. In DNA, the CDR3 is TGCGCCAGCAGCGGGGACAGCCTCCTTAGCACAGATACGCAGTATTTT. It translates to CASSGDSLLSTDTQYF.

This chain uses TRBV19 with TRBJ2-5; TRBD1 aligns across 8 bases. Judging by the DNA end, TRBJ2-7 fits better; the J call may be wrong. Germline V gives CDR1 LNHDA, CDR2 SQIVND (reference sequence). This CDR3 region has 14 residues. CDR3: CASAPGQGGAEQYF. In DNA form, the CDR3 reads TGTGCCAGCGCCCCCGGACAGGGAGGCGCCGAGCAGTACTTC.

This chain joins TRBV6-5 and TRBJ1-1, with TRBD1 matching over 8 bases. V was pared by 5 bases and J by 1 base, with 3 bases of the junction left unmatched. The CDR3 loop spans 14 amino acids. The germline V gene encodes CDR1 MNHEY and CDR2 SVGAGI. In DNA form, the CDR3 reads TGTGCCAGCAGTGCCACAGGGGGGAACACTGAAGCTTTCTTT. As protein: CASSATGGNTEAFF.

This clone was seen a few times. The gene calls are TRBV5-1 and TRBJ2-5, with TRBD1 matching 10 bases. The CDR3 has 16 amino acids. Per germline, CDR1 SGHRS and CDR2 YFSETQ. J gave up 1 base and V 3 bases, and 6 bases lay outside the gene matches. The CDR3: CASSSGQGESQETQYF. As DNA, the CDR3 is TGCGCCAGCAGCTCTGGACAGGGGGAATCCCAAGAGACCCAGTACTTC.

The chain combines TRBV20-1 with TRBJ1-1; D is ambiguous. CDR1 is DFQATT and CDR2 is SNEGSKA in the germline V gene (reference sequence). The CDR3 has 11 residues. Between the trimmed V and J ends, which lost 7 bases and 6 bases, there was a span of 12 bases. In DNA, the CDR3 is TGCAGTGTCCTACGATATGCTGAAGCTTTCTTT. It specifies CSVLRYAEAFF.

This chain links TRBV5-6 with TRBJ2-7, with 10 bases identical to TRBD1. From germline, CDR1 is SGHDT and CDR2 YYEEEE. Trimming cost V 2 bases and J 5 bases; bases outside gene matches: 4. The CDR3 spans 14 residues. The CDR3, as DNA: TGTGCCAGCAGCTTTGGGACAGGGGCCCACGAGCAGTACTTC. Translating gives CASSFGTGAHEQYF.

Details on this clone: Other nucleotide sequences in the sample specify the same CDR3. This chain joins TRBV5-1 and TRBJ2-1, with D maybe TRBD1 (5 bases). CDR1 SGHRS and CDR2 YFSETQ come from the germline V gene. Trimming left V 4 bases short and J 7 bases short, with 9 bases between. The CDR3 consists of 12 residues. The CDR3 reads CASSPPGNEQFF. CDR3 coding DNA: TGCGCCAGCAGCCCCCCAGGGAATGAGCAGTTCTTC. The whole variable domain, filled in from reference TRBV5-1 and TRBJ2-1, reads KAGVTQTPRYLIKTRGQQVTLSCSPISGHRSVSWYQQTPGQGLQFLFEYFSETQRNKGNFPGRFSGRQFSNSRSEMNVSTLELGDSALYLCASSPPGNEQFFGPGTRLTVL.

The chain couples TRBV5-1 to TRBJ2-4, with 8 bases fitting TRBD2. The CDR3 is 17 amino acids. After removal of 0 bases from V and 6 bases from J, the junction contained 11 bases not matched to a gene. CDR1 and CDR2 (germline): SGHRS, YFSETQ. The CDR3 nucleotides are TGCGCCAGCAGCTTGGCCAGTCGGGGGGGCCATGGAAACATTCAGTACTTC. Translating it yields CASSLASRGGHGNIQYF.

This clone was observed a few times. The gene calls are TRBV5-1 and TRBJ2-2; 9 bases line up with TRBD1. Losses at the gene ends were 4 bases for V and 7 bases for J; bases not matched to a gene: 5. This CDR3 has 14 amino acids. Germline V gives CDR1 SGHRS, CDR2 YFSETQ. DNA for the CDR3: TGCGCCAGCAGCGGGACAGGGTCTATCGGGGAGCTGTTTTTT. It yields the protein CASSGTGSIGELFF.

This sequence joins TRBV18 and TRBJ1-4; a possible D gene is TRBD1 (5 bases). Germline values: CDR1 KGHSH, CDR2 LQKENI. The CDR3 is made up of 14 amino acids. With 3 bases removed from V and 8 bases from J, the gap between germline ends came to 13 bases. The CDR3 is CASSPLQEGEKLFF. CDR3 sequence (DNA): TGTGCCAGCTCACCGCTACAGGAGGGGGAAAAACTGTTTTTT.

This clone was seen just once. The CDR3 bases are TGTGCCAGCAGGGGGGGAGCCGCGCAGTATTTT. As protein: CASRGGAAQYF. This sequence joins TRBV27 and TRBJ2-3; tentatively, D is TRBD2 (6 bases). The length of the CDR3 is 11 residues. Germline V gene lookup returns CDR1 MNHEY and CDR2 SMNVEV (reference sequence). V lost 6 bases to trimming and J lost 10 bases, with 11 bases between them.

This chain links TRBV5-4 with TRBJ2-7; no clear D gene. This CDR3 contains 14 residues. Germline CDR1 is SGHNT and CDR2 is YYREEE (reference sequence). Trimming stripped 4 bases from V and 2 bases from J, with 13 bases between. Here the CDR3 DNA reads TGTGCCAGCAGCCCTGAGGTAGTCGCCTACGAGCAGTACTTC. It codes for CASSPEVVAYEQYF.

V gene TRBV18 combines with J gene TRBJ1-1; no reliable D call. CDR1 is KGHSH, CDR2 LQKENI, per germline. The ends were cut back, 6 bases at V and 3 bases at J, with 20 bases in the middle. There are 16 residues in the CDR3. The CDR3 reads CASSRREGLRDTEAFF. In DNA form, the CDR3 reads TGTGCCAGCTCCCGGCGGGAAGGACTCAGAGACACTGAAGCTTTCTTT.

The chain employs TRBV7-9 and TRBJ1-4, with a possible D match to TRBD1 (5 bases). Trimming stripped 4 bases from V and 0 bases from J, with 6 bases between. The CDR3 is 14 residues long. Germline assignment: CDR1 SEHNR and CDR2 FQNEAQ (reference sequence). The chain's CDR3 is CASSWTSTNEKLFF. DNA for the CDR3: TGTGCCAGCAGCTGGACATCAACTAATGAAAAACTGTTTTTT.

The chain couples TRBV12-5 to TRBJ2-7, with TRBD1 matching 7 bases. V shed 5 bases and J 6 bases; nucleotides not matched to a gene: 10. The CDR3 has 14 amino acids. Germline V gene data show CDR1 as LGHNT and CDR2 as FRNRAP. This chain's CDR3 is CASGPQGVLSEQYF. The CDR3 DNA reads as TGTGCTAGTGGTCCCCAGGGGGTCCTAAGCGAGCAGTACTTC.

The rearrangement joins TRBV11-3 to TRBJ2-2; D gene ambiguous. Germline lookup yields CDR1 SGHNT and CDR2 YENEEA. Trimming took 5 bases from V and 6 from J, leaving 10 bases between them. CDR3 length: 13 residues. The CDR3 sequence: CASSPDEAGELFF. The CDR3 coding sequence is TGTGCCAGCAGCCCAGACGAGGCCGGGGAGCTGTTTTTT.

This chain uses TRBV7-3 with TRBJ2-6; 7 bases map to TRBD2. The CDR3 is made up of 17 amino acids. V shed 4 bases and J 0 bases; nucleotides not matched to a gene: 6. Germline values: CDR1 SGHTA, CDR2 FQGTGA. CDR3 DNA: TGTGCCAGCAGCTCGGGACTACCCAACTCTGGGGCCAACGTCCTGACTTTC. Amino acid sequence: CASSSGLPNSGANVLTF.

The V and J genes are TRBV6-1 and TRBJ2-2; TRBD1 aligns across 9 bases. The J segment lost 5 bases and the V segment lost 4 bases, leaving 8 bases of the junction unmatched. The CDR3 is 16 residues long. Germline CDR1 is MNHNS and CDR2 is SASEGT. The CDR3 is CASSGTGALDTGELFF. Here the CDR3 DNA reads TGTGCCAGCAGTGGGACAGGGGCCCTCGATACCGGGGAGCTGTTTTTT.

The chain uses TRBV25-1 and TRBJ2-5; weak D call: TRBD2 (7 bases). The V gene lost 5 bases and the J gene lost 1 base, with 11 bases spanning the gap. This CDR3 has 14 residues. Looked up from germline, CDR1 is MGHDK and CDR2 is SYGVNS. The CDR3 nucleotides read TGTGCCAGCAGTCGGGCGGGGGCCCAAGAGACCCAGTACTTC. The encoded protein is CASSRAGAQETQYF.

The rearrangement uses TRBV5-1 and TRBJ2-3; 16 nucleotides line up with TRBD2. The trim removed 4 bases at V and 6 bases at J, leaving 11 bases unmatched. Germline CDR1 reads SGHRS; CDR2 reads YFSETQ. The CDR3 extends over 18 amino acids. CDR3 in amino acids: CASSALGTSGGARDTQYF. CDR3 DNA: TGCGCCAGCAGCGCCCTCGGGACTAGCGGGGGGGCCAGGGATACGCAGTATTTT.

The chain carries TRBV5-6 and TRBJ1-5; the D gene is possibly TRBD1 (5 bases). The ends were cut back, 3 bases at V and 4 bases at J, with 11 bases in the middle. The V gene's germline CDR1 is SGHDT and CDR2 YYEEEE. The CDR3 sequence is 14 residues long. DNA of the CDR3: TGTGCCAGCAGCTACGGGGGGAATAATCAGCCCCAGCATTTT. Protein: CASSYGGNNQPQHF.

The chain carries TRBV29-1 and TRBJ1-4; 8 bases agree with TRBD1. CDR3 length equals 14 residues. J gave up 2 bases and V 4 bases, and 3 bases lay outside the gene matches. Looked up from germline, CDR1 is SQVTM and CDR2 is ANQGSEA. The CDR3 loop is CSVGRGPTNEKLFF. The CDR3 DNA sequence: TGCAGCGTTGGCAGGGGGCCGACTAATGAAAAACTGTTTTTT.

This sequence joins TRBV29-1 and TRBJ2-1, with 9 bases that match TRBD1. This CDR3 contains 13 residues. Losses at the gene ends were 8 bases for V and 6 bases for J; bases not matched to a gene: 8. CDR1 SQVTM and CDR2 ANQGSEA come from the germline V gene. CDR3 amino acids: CSTTGTGFNEQFF. DNA of the CDR3: TGCAGCACGACCGGGACAGGGTTCAATGAGCAGTTCTTC.

The chain carries TRBV7-2 and TRBJ2-2; 10 nucleotides line up with TRBD1. The length of the CDR3 is 16 residues. With 5 bases clipped from V and 1 base from J, the junction kept 4 bases outside the gene matches. Germline CDR1 SGHTA, CDR2 FQGNSA. Here the CDR3 reads CASSPDRGRNTGELFF. CDR3 nucleotides: TGTGCCAGCAGCCCAGACAGGGGGCGGAACACCGGGGAGCTGTTTTTT. Full variable domain (missing parts from reference TRBV7-2 and TRBJ2-2): GAGVSQSPSNKVTEKGKDVELRCDPISGHTALYWYRQSLGQGLEFLIYFQGNSAPDKSGLPSDRFSAERTGGSVSTLTIQRTQQEDSAVYLCASSPDRGRNTGELFFGEGSRLTVL.